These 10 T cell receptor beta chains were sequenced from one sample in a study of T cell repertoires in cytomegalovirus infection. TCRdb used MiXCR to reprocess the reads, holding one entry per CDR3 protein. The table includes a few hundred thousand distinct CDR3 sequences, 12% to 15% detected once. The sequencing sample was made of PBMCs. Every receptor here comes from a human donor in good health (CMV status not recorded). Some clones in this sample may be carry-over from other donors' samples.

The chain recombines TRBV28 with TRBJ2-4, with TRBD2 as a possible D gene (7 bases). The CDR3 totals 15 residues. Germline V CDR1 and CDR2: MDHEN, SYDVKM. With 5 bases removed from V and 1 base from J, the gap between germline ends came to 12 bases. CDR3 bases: TGTGCCAGCAGTCTCGGGGGGCCGGCCAAAAACATTCAGTACTTC. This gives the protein CASSLGGPAKNIQYF.

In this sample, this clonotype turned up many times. For the CDR3, the DNA is TGTGCCAGCAGTCAGCAGGAGAACACTGAAGCTTTCTTT. It yields the protein CASSQQENTEAFF. J is TRBJ1-1 and V is TRBV7-9; D is ambiguous. The CDR3 consists of 13 residues. CDR1 is SEHNR and CDR2 is FQNEAQ in the germline V gene (reference sequence). With 6 bases removed from V and 1 base from J, the gap between germline ends came to 9 bases.

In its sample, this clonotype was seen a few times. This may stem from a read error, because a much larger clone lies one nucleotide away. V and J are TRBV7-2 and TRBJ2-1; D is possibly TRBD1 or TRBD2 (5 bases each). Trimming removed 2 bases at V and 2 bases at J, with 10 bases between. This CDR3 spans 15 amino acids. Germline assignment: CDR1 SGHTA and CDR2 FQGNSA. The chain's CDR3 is CASSLQRGTYNEQFF. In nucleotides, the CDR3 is TGTGCCAGCAGCTTACAGAGGGGCACCTACAATGAGCAGTTCTTC.

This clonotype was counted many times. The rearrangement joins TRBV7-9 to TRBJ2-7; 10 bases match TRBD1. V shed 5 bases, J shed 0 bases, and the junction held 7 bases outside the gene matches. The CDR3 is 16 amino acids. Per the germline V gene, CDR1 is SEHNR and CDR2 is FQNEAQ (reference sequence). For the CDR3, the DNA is TGTGCCAGCAGCGCCCGGGACAGGGGAAGCTCCTACGAGCAGTACTTC. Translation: CASSARDRGSSYEQYF. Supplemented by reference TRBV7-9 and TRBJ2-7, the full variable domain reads DTGVSQNPRHKITKRGQNVTFRCDPISEHNRLYWYRQTLGQGPEFLTYFQNEAQLEKSRLLSDRFSAERPKGSFSTLEIQRTEQGDSAMYLCASSARDRGSSYEQYFGPGTRLTVT.

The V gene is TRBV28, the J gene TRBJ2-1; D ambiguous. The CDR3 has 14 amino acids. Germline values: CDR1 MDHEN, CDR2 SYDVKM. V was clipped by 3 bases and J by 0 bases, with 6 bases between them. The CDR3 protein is CASSFRSSYNEQFF. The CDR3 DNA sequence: TGTGCCAGCAGTTTTAGGAGCTCCTACAATGAGCAGTTCTTC.

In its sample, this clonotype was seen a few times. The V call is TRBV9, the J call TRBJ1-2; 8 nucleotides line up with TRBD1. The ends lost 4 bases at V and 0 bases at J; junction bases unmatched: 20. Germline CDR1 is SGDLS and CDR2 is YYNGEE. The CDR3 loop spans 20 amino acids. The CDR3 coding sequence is TGTGCCAGCAGCATAGGACAGGGACCAGGGACCCTTAAAGCTAACTATGGCTACACCTTC. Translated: CASSIGQGPGTLKANYGYTF.

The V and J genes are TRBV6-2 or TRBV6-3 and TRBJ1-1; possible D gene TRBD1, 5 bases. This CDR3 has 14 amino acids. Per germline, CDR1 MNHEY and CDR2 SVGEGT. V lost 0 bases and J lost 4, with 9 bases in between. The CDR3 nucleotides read TGTGCCAGCAGTTACTCGAGACAGACCACTGAAGCTTTCTTT. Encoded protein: CASSYSRQTTEAFF.

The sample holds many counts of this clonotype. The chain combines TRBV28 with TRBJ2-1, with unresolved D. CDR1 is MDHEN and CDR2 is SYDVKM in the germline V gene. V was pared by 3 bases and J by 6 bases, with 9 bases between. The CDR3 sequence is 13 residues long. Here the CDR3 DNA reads TGTGCCAGCAGTTTGGTGGGCATCAATGAGCAGTTCTTC. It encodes CASSLVGINEQFF. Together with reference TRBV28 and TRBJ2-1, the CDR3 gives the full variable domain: DVKVTQSSRYLVKRTGEKVFLECVQDMDHENMFWYRQDPGLGLRLIYFSYDVKMKEKGDIPEGYSVSREKKERFSLILESASTNQTSMYLCASSLVGINEQFFGPGTRLTVL.

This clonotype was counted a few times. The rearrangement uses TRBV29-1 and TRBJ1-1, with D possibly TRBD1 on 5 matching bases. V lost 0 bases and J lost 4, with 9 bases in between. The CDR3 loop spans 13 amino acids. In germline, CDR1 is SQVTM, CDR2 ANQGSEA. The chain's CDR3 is CSVEEVQATEAFF. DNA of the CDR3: TGCAGCGTTGAAGAGGTACAGGCCACTGAAGCTTTCTTT.

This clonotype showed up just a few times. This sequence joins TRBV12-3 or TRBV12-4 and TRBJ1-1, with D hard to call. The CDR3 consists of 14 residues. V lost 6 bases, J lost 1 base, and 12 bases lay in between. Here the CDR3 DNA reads TGTGCCAGCAGCTTCTCCATGGCGAACACTGAAGCTTTCTTT. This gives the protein CASSFSMANTEAFF.